The 28 T cell receptor beta chains in this list originate from one sample, sequenced in a study of T-cell memory formation after mild COVID-19. Each CDR3 protein is one row after TCRdb ran MiXCR on the 5' RACE reads. The sample holds a few hundred thousand distinct CDR3 sequences; around 20% are singletons and the top ten take roughly an eighth. Sequenced input: PBMCs or a T cell subset sorted from them (not recorded which). All receptors come from an adult woman who had mild COVID-19 (a few samples of this study predate the infection). Cell type and time point are not known.

This clonotype was found many times. V usage is TRBV9 and J usage is TRBJ2-1, with D perhaps TRBD2 (5 bases). This CDR3 has 16 amino acids. Germline values: CDR1 SGDLS, CDR2 YYNGEE. Trimming removed 1 base at V and 4 bases at J, with 15 bases between. CDR3 loop: CASSVTEVGLYNEQFF. The CDR3 nucleotides read TGTGCCAGCAGCGTAACGGAGGTTGGGCTATACAATGAGCAGTTCTTC.

In this sample, this clonotype turned up many times. The chain carries TRBV10-3 and TRBJ1-5; the match to TRBD1 covers 8 bases. There are 15 residues in the CDR3. The germline V gene has CDR1 ENHRY and CDR2 SYGVKD. V lost 3 bases and J lost 7; bases outside the gene matches: 8. The CDR3 DNA reads as TGTGCCATCAGTGACAGTGACAGGGGATACCAGCCCCAGCATTTT. This codes for CAISDSDRGYQPQHF.

This clonotype turned up a few times. This chain uses TRBV12-3 or TRBV12-4 with TRBJ2-7, with no clear D. The CDR3 has 13 amino acids. V lost 3 bases and J 1 base, leaving 7 bases between the germline ends. The CDR3 DNA follows: TGTGCCAGCAGTTTTCAGGAATCCTACGAGCAGTACTTC. Translation gives CASSFQESYEQYF.

This sequence joins TRBV7-3 and TRBJ2-1; D perhaps matches TRBD2 (6 bases). The CDR3 contains 15 residues. The germline V and J ends were trimmed by 0 bases and 7 bases, with 13 bases remaining between them. CDR1 SGHTA and CDR2 FQGTGA come from the germline V gene. The CDR3 protein is CASSLTGGTSNEQFF. The CDR3 bases are TGTGCCAGCAGCTTAACGGGGGGTACGTCGAATGAGCAGTTCTTC.

This clonotype was counted between two and nine times. The V gene is TRBV6-6, the J gene TRBJ1-2, with no clear D. Deletions cut 5 bases from V and 2 bases from J, with 18 bases between. Germline V gene sequence: CDR1 MNHNY, CDR2 SVGAGI (reference sequence). This CDR3 has 16 amino acids. CDR3 loop: CASSTSPRGPNYGYTF. CDR3 in DNA: TGTGCCAGCAGTACATCCCCACGAGGACCCAACTATGGCTACACCTTC.

This clonotype was detected only a few times. The chain has TRBV12-3 or TRBV12-4 and TRBJ1-6; no reliable D call. This CDR3 contains 14 residues. Trimming took off 6 bases at V and 0 bases at J, with 6 bases between the two ends. DNA for the CDR3: TGTGCCAGCAGGAAGAGCTCCTATAATTCACCCCTCCACTTT. Its protein product is CASRKSSYNSPLHF.

This clonotype was detected only once. The chain carries TRBV12-3 or TRBV12-4 and TRBJ1-2, with D unclear. V was shortened by 3 bases and J by 8 bases, with 13 bases between the two germline ends. The CDR3 extends over 13 amino acids. CDR3 nucleotides: TGTGCCAGCAGTTTGGGCAGATCGGGAGGCTACACCTTC. This gives the protein CASSLGRSGGYTF.

J is TRBJ1-1 and V is TRBV9; 7 bases line up with TRBD1. The ends lost 3 bases at V and 0 bases at J; junction bases unmatched: 8. CDR3 size: 16 residues. CDR1 is SGDLS, CDR2 YYNGEE, per germline. In nucleotides, the CDR3 is TGTGCCAGCAGCGCGGACAGGAAGGCGGTGAACACTGAAGCTTTCTTT. It yields the protein CASSADRKAVNTEAFF.

This clonotype occurred a few times. The genes are TRBV20-1 and TRBJ1-5; D unclear. V was trimmed by 1 base and J by 5 bases, leaving 9 bases between them. CDR1 and CDR2 (germline): DFQATT, SNEGSKA (reference sequence). This CDR3 has 13 amino acids. The CDR3 DNA reads as TGCAGTGCTAGAGTAGGGTTGGATCAGCCCCAGCATTTT. It specifies CSARVGLDQPQHF.

This clonotype has just a few counts. The chain combines TRBV10-3 with TRBJ1-3; no firm D call. V was trimmed by 3 bases and J by 0 bases, leaving 9 bases between them. The CDR3 consists of 15 residues. Germline V CDR1 and CDR2: ENHRY, SYGVKD. CDR3 sequence reads: CAISDPGSSGNTIYF. Here the CDR3 DNA reads TGTGCCATCAGTGACCCCGGTAGCTCTGGAAACACCATATATTTT.

There are a few counts of this clonotype. DNA of the CDR3: TGCGCCAGCAGGCCCGTCGGGACAGGCGGGGAGACCCAGTACTTC. Translating gives CASRPVGTGGETQYF. The V call is TRBV5-1, the J call TRBJ2-5; 8 nucleotides line up with TRBD1. Per germline, CDR1 SGHRS and CDR2 YFSETQ. The CDR3 runs 15 residues. V lost 5 bases to trimming and J lost 5 bases; unmatched junction nucleotides: 11.

This clonotype turned up a few times. V gene TRBV21-1 combines with J gene TRBJ2-1; TRBD2 reflects the table's D call only, with no check against the DNA. TRBV21-1 constitutes a pseudogene. This CDR3 region has 15 residues. This CDR3 is CASSSRLDSYNEQFF. The CDR3, as DNA: TGTGCCAGCAGCTCGCGACTAGACTCCTACAATGAGCAGTTCTTC.

The rearrangement links TRBV5-1 to TRBJ2-2; D remains ambiguous. V was clipped by 1 base and J by 4 bases, with 14 bases between them. The CDR3 runs to 16 residues. The germline V gene has CDR1 SGHRS and CDR2 YFSETQ. The CDR3 DNA follows: TGCGCCAGCAGCTTGCTCAGTGGTTCAGGCACCGGGGAGCTGTTTTTT. Its protein product is CASSLLSGSGTGELFF. Full variable domain (remainder filled in from reference TRBV5-1 and TRBJ2-2): KAGVTQTPRYLIKTRGQQVTLSCSPISGHRSVSWYQQTPGQGLQFLFEYFSETQRNKGNFPGRFSGRQFSNSRSEMNVSTLELGDSALYLCASSLLSGSGTGELFFGEGSRLTVL.

This clonotype has more than one count but fewer than ten. The CDR3 nucleotides are TGCAGCGTTGAAGGACCCGTCCCTGAAGCTTTCTTT. Translation gives CSVEGPVPEAFF. The chain joins TRBV29-1 to TRBJ1-1; no clear D gene. Trimming shortened V by 1 base and J by 6 bases, and 9 bases separated the two germline ends. The CDR3 spans 12 residues. Germline CDR1 and CDR2: SQVTM and ANQGSEA.

The V and J genes are TRBV20-1 and TRBJ2-7, with 14 nucleotides matching TRBD2. The CDR3 spans 16 residues. V lost 5 bases, J lost 5 bases, and 11 bases stayed unmatched. Germline-derived CDR1 and CDR2 are DFQATT and SNEGSKA (reference sequence). The CDR3 nucleotides are TGCAGTGCTTCGACTAGCGGGGGGGCCGGTTTTAACGAGCAGTACTTC. Amino acid sequence: CSASTSGGAGFNEQYF.

This clonotype was found a few times. The chain carries TRBV5-5 and TRBJ1-1; D is ambiguous. V dropped 5 bases and J dropped 3 bases, with 11 bases sitting between them. CDR3 length: 13 residues. The germline V gene encodes CDR1 SGHKS and CDR2 YYEKEE (reference sequence). The CDR3 DNA reads TGTGCCAGCAGGTGGGCCCCGGACACTGAAGCTTTCTTT. This sequence encodes CASRWAPDTEAFF.

This chain links TRBV12-3 or TRBV12-4 with TRBJ2-7; D unclear. Trimming took off 3 bases at V and 6 bases at J, with 9 bases between the two ends. The CDR3 covers 12 residues. CDR3: CASSFTRSEQYF. CDR3 sequence (DNA): TGTGCCAGCAGTTTTACAAGGTCCGAGCAGTACTTC.

CDR3 nucleotides: TGTGCCAGCAGCTTTTGGGGGACAGGGAACACTGAAGCTTTCTTT. This translates into CASSFWGTGNTEAFF. The gene calls are TRBV5-6 and TRBJ1-1, with 8 bases matching TRBD1. J gave up 1 base and V 2 bases, and 4 bases lay outside the gene matches. Looked up from germline, CDR1 is SGHDT and CDR2 is YYEEEE. The CDR3 sequence is 15 residues long. The full variable domain, in which reference TRBV5-6 and TRBJ1-1 provide the parts outside the CDR3, is DAGVTQSPTHLIKTRGQQVTLRCSPKSGHDTVSWYQQALGQGPQFIFQYYEEEERQRGNFPDRFSGHQFPNYSSELNVNALLLGDSALYLCASSFWGTGNTEAFFGQGTRLTVV.

The chain has TRBV12-3 or TRBV12-4 and TRBJ2-5; 8 bases align to TRBD1. The V gene end was trimmed by 6 bases and the J gene end by 5 bases; junction bases not matched to a gene: 8. The CDR3 is made up of 14 amino acids. Here the CDR3 DNA reads TGTGCCAGCAGCCACGGACAGGGAAGGGAGACCCAGTACTTC. As protein: CASSHGQGRETQYF.

There are a few counts of this clonotype. The CDR3 DNA follows: TGTGCCAGCAGTTCCGGGCGGGGGTACGAGCAGTACTTC. Residues: CASSSGRGYEQYF. This chain uses TRBV5-6 with TRBJ2-7, with TRBD2 matching 7 bases. J gave up 4 bases and V 5 bases, and 6 bases lay outside the gene matches. CDR3 length equals 13 residues. Germline V gives CDR1 SGHDT, CDR2 YYEEEE.

The V call is TRBV19, the J call TRBJ1-1; TRBD1 is a possible D gene (5 bases). Trimming took off 8 bases at V and 5 bases at J, with 15 bases between the two ends. The V gene's germline CDR1 is LNHDA and CDR2 SQIVND (reference sequence). The CDR3 spans 13 residues. This CDR3 is CASSRQTYTEAFF. In DNA form, the CDR3 reads TGTGCCAGTTCCAGACAGACGTATACTGAAGCTTTCTTT.

This chain uses TRBV5-1 with TRBJ2-2; 7 positions match TRBD2. This CDR3 has 15 residues. Looked up from germline, CDR1 is SGHRS and CDR2 is YFSETQ. J was trimmed by 1 base and V by 3 bases; bases with no gene match: 3. The CDR3 coding sequence is TGCGCCAGCAGCTGGGCGGGAGTGAACACCGGGGAGCTGTTTTTT. This translates into CASSWAGVNTGELFF.

The chain joins TRBV4-2 to TRBJ2-1; the match to TRBD2 covers 7 bases. The CDR3 contains 16 residues. Trimming cost V 0 bases and J 7 bases; bases outside gene matches: 9. The germline CDR1 and CDR2 sequences are LGHNA and YNFKEQ. The CDR3 bases are TGTGCCAGCAGCCAAGATCGCGGGGGAGGGAAAAATGAGCAGTTCTTC. This gives the protein CASSQDRGGGKNEQFF.

This chain uses TRBV29-1 with TRBJ2-1; D ambiguous. The CDR3 is 14 residues long. Trimming took 0 bases from V and 3 from J, leaving 9 bases between them. Germline CDR1 and CDR2: SQVTM and ANQGSEA. DNA for the CDR3: TGCAGCGTTGAAGATCTTGCAGTCTACAATGAGCAGTTCTTC. Translated, it gives CSVEDLAVYNEQFF.

This clonotype was counted ten times or more. The gene calls are TRBV15 and TRBJ1-2; D is unclear. The CDR3 runs to 12 residues. The ends were cut back, 0 bases at V and 8 bases at J, with 7 bases in the middle. Germline V lookup: CDR1 LNHNV, CDR2 YYDKDF (reference sequence). DNA of the CDR3: TGTGCCACCAGCAGAGATTTGGGCGGCTACACCTTC. This encodes CATSRDLGGYTF.

The J gene is TRBJ1-2, the V gene TRBV14, with unresolved D. Per germline, CDR1 SGHDN and CDR2 FVKESK. The V and J ends lost 3 bases and 4 bases respectively, with 9 bases between them. This CDR3 is 13 amino acids long. The chain's CDR3 is CASSQPGGYGYTF. The CDR3 DNA reads TGTGCCAGCAGCCAGCCCGGAGGCTATGGCTACACCTTC.

The chain employs TRBV4-3 and TRBJ2-7, with D unclear. Trimming cost V 0 bases and J 0 bases, with 15 bases left between them. The CDR3 loop spans 17 amino acids. Germline V CDR1 and CDR2: LGHNA, YSLEER. CDR3 amino acids: CASSQDNRIGHSYEQYF. In DNA, the CDR3 is TGCGCCAGCAGCCAAGATAACCGGATCGGCCACTCCTACGAGCAGTACTTC.

In its sample, this clonotype was seen a few times. The chain has TRBV29-1 and TRBJ1-1; TRBD1 matches at 8 bases. CDR1 is SQVTM, CDR2 ANQGSEA, per germline. CDR3 length: 13 residues. V trimming: 6 bases; J trimming: 4 bases; junction bases outside the gene matches: 7. The CDR3 DNA is TGCAGCGTCGACAGGGGACAGAGCACTGAAGCTTTCTTT. It is translated as CSVDRGQSTEAFF.